These 8 T cell receptor beta chains were sequenced from one sample in a study of Ad26.COV2.S vaccination and SARS-CoV-2 variants. The method was immunoSEQ multiplex PCR; TCRdb's version includes in-frame clones alone and lacks a portion of them. Of 320,000 or so clones in the sample, about nine tenths are singletons; the top ten hold 4.5% to 7%. Regarding treatment: approximately 18 received Ad26.COV2.S at low or high dose, single or two shots; 5 received placebo; per-sample allocation not given. All samples were drawn on day 63, counting from the first vaccine or placebo injection. The input for sequencing was peripheral blood, taken in a trial of Ad26.COV2.S vaccine versus placebo. These receptors were collected from a person aged 18-60 years who received the Ad26.COV2.S COVID-19 vaccine or a placebo.

The chain recombines TRBV10-3 with TRBJ2-5; D gene unclear. Germline values: CDR1 ENHRY, CDR2 SYGVKD. V lost 7 bases and J lost 1, with 13 bases in between. The CDR3 spans 14 residues. CDR3 protein: CAITRSVGQETQYF. The CDR3 DNA reads as TGTGCCATCACCCGGTCGGTAGGCCAAGAGACCCAGTACTTC.

CDR3 sequence reads: CASSRPGYTSTDTQYF. CDR3 DNA: TGTGCCAGCTCTCGGCCTGGCTATACTAGCACAGATACGCAGTATTTT. The chain is built from TRBV18 and TRBJ2-3; D call uncertain. The V gene's germline CDR1 is KGHSH and CDR2 LQKENI. Trimming pared 6 bases from V and 0 bases from J, leaving 16 bases between. There are 16 residues in the CDR3. Combining the CDR3 with reference TRBV18 and TRBJ2-3 gives the whole variable domain NAGVMQNPRHLVRRRGQEARLRCSPMKGHSHVYWYRQLPEEGLKFMVYLQKENIIDESGMPKERFSAEFPKEGPSILRIQQVVRGDSAAYFCASSRPGYTSTDTQYFGPGTRLTVL.

CDR3: CASSEVGGDRLRGYTF. As DNA, the CDR3 is TGTGCCAGCAGTGAAGTTGGTGGGGACCGCTTGAGGGGCTACACCTTC. V and J are TRBV6-1 and TRBJ1-2; a weak D match, TRBD1 (5 bases). The CDR3 has 16 residues. From germline, CDR1 is MNHNS and CDR2 SASEGT. V dropped 1 base and J dropped 8 bases, with 20 bases sitting between them.

CDR3 amino acids: CASSWGLGTSGANEQFF. CDR3 nucleotide sequence: TGTGCCAGCAGCTGGGGGTTGGGGACTAGCGGGGCCAATGAGCAGTTCTTC. This sequence joins TRBV5-4 and TRBJ2-1; 13 bases match TRBD2. The CDR3 spans 17 residues. Per germline, CDR1 SGHNT and CDR2 YYREEE (reference sequence). The V gene end was trimmed by 3 bases and the J gene end by 6 bases; junction bases not matched to a gene: 9. Full variable domain (missing parts from reference TRBV5-4 and TRBJ2-1): ETGVTQSPTHLIKTRGQQVTLRCSSQSGHNTVSWYQQALGQGPQFIFQYYREEENGRGNFPPRFSGLQFPNYSSELNVNALELDDSALYLCASSWGLGTSGANEQFFGPGTRLTVL.

The V gene is TRBV19, the J gene TRBJ2-1; perhaps TRBD1 as D (5 bases). V was shortened by 6 bases and J by 4 bases, with 19 bases between the two germline ends. Germline V gene sequence: CDR1 LNHDA, CDR2 SQIVND (reference sequence). The CDR3 loop spans 16 amino acids. CDR3: CASSRKTEIAYNEQFF. In nucleotides, the CDR3 is TGTGCCAGTAGCCGAAAGACAGAAATCGCTTACAATGAGCAGTTCTTC.

The rearrangement uses TRBV7-8 and TRBJ2-4; no clear D. Germline CDR1 and CDR2: SGHVS and FQNEAQ. The CDR3 length is 12 residues. The germline V and J ends were trimmed by 5 bases and 4 bases, with 6 bases remaining between them. This chain's CDR3 is CASSPDKNIQYF. In DNA, the CDR3 is TGTGCCAGCAGCCCAGATAAAAACATTCAGTACTTC.

V and J are TRBV10-3 and TRBJ2-7; D not resolved. Trimming took off 2 bases at V and 6 bases at J, with 8 bases between the two ends. This CDR3 spans 12 amino acids. CDR1 is ENHRY, CDR2 SYGVKD, per germline. CDR3 in DNA: TGTGCCATCAGTGAGCCCGGTAGCGAGCAGTACGTC. Encoded protein: CAISEPGSEQYV.

J is TRBJ1-2 and V is TRBV18, with TRBD1 as a possible D gene (6 bases). The CDR3 sequence is 15 residues long. Germline V gene data show CDR1 as KGHSH and CDR2 as LQKENI. Trimming shortened V by 4 bases and J by 4 bases, and 16 bases separated the two germline ends. The CDR3 nucleotides are TGTGCCAGCTCACTTGATAATTTACAGGGCTATGGCTACACCTTC. Translation gives CASSLDNLQGYGYTF.